A selection of T cell receptor beta chains follows, all from one sample in a study of early T cells in non-severe SARS-CoV-2 infection. Using its own MiXCR run on the 5' RACE reads, TCRdb lists one record per CDR3 protein. The table records some 48,000 distinct CDR3 sequences, 6.5% to 9.5% of them present only once. Sequenced input: whole blood. The receptors were sampled from an adult who was a healthcare worker with PCR-confirmed SARS-CoV-2 infection or an uninfected control (not recorded which). CDR3s include the opening cysteine and the closing phenylalanine or tryptophan. The order of the fields is J gene, clone size, V gene, D gene, CDR3 DNA, CDR3 protein. The D gene is left open where the match is weak. The size entry is marked missing in some rows and otherwise reads once, few, many or a size class.

TRBJ2-1	many	TRBV24-1	NA	TGTGCCACCAGTGGAATTGCCTACAATGAGCAGTTCTTC	CATSGIAYNEQFF
TRBJ2-5	many	TRBV12-3/TRBV12-4	NA	TGTGCCAGCAGTAATAGGAGGAACCAAGAGACCCAGTACTTC	CASSNRRNQETQYF
TRBJ2-3	many	TRBV28	TRBD2	TGTGCCAGCAGACCACGCCTAGGCGGGGGGATAACAGATACGCAGTATTTT	CASRPRLGGGITDTQYF
TRBJ2-7	many	TRBV28	NA	TGTGCCAGCAGTTTTGGGGGCGAGCAGTACTTC	CASSFGGEQYF
TRBJ1-5	many	TRBV5-5	NA	TGTGCCAGCAGCTTGGAAGGGTATAGCAATCAGCCCCAGCATTTT	CASSLEGYSNQPQHF
TRBJ1-2	NA	TRBV10-3	TRBD1	TGTGCCATCAGTGAGTCCGACAGGGGCCCCTATGGCTACACCTTC	CAISESDRGPYGYTF
TRBJ2-3	few	TRBV21-1	NA	TGTGCCAGCAGCAAAAAGGGATTAGCGGGGGCCGTTACTAACACAGATACGCAGTATTTT	CASSKKGLAGAVTNTDTQYF
TRBJ1-1	NA	TRBV2	NA	TGTGCCAGCAGCGGACAGTTTAAGAACACTGAAGCTTTCTTT	CASSGQFKNTEAFF
TRBJ1-1	many	TRBV7-9	NA	TGTGCCAGCAGCTTAGTGGGGAAGGCAGCTTTCTTT	CASSLVGKAAFF
TRBJ1-6	many	TRBV3-1	NA	TGTGCCAGCAGCCAAGATCCACGGTTTCGATCCTCACCCCTCCACTTT	CASSQDPRFRSSPLHF
TRBJ1-6	NA	TRBV7-9	NA	TGTGCCAGCAGCTACGACAGCTATAATTCACCCCTCCACTTT	CASSYDSYNSPLHF
TRBJ2-1	many	TRBV28	TRBD1	TGTGCCAGCAGTTTTCCTCACAGGGGGACCTCCTACAATGAGCAGTTCTTC	CASSFPHRGTSYNEQFF
TRBJ1-2	NA	TRBV5-1	TRBD1	TGCGCCAGCAGCTCGGGACAGGTAGAATATGGCTACACCTTC	CASSSGQVEYGYTF
TRBJ1-3	many	TRBV6-1	NA	TGTGCCAGCAGTGAACCAGGGAGCCCTGGAAACACCATATATTTT	CASSEPGSPGNTIYF
TRBJ1-5	NA	TRBV6-2/TRBV6-3	NA	TGTGCCAGCAGTTTCGACGGAACCAATCAGCCCCAGCATTTT	CASSFDGTNQPQHF
TRBJ1-2	many	TRBV11-2	NA	TGTGCCAGCAGCCAGGACAGTACCTATGGCTACACCTTC	CASSQDSTYGYTF
TRBJ1-1	NA	TRBV28	NA	TGTGCCAGCAGTTCCACAGTTAATGAAGCTTTCTTT	CASSSTVNEAFF
TRBJ1-1	NA	TRBV6-5	NA	TGTGCCAGCAGTTACTCCGGCAGGACTGAAGCTTTCTTT	CASSYSGRTEAFF
TRBJ1-4	many	TRBV20-1	NA	TGCAGTGCTAGCGACAGAGAAAATGAAAAACTGTTTTTT	CSASDRENEKLFF
TRBJ1-1	many	TRBV28	NA	TGTGCCAGCAGTTCAAGGACAGTACTGAACACTGAAGCTTTCTTT	CASSSRTVLNTEAFF
TRBJ2-7	many	TRBV2	TRBD2	TGTGCCAGCAGTGCGGGGACTAGCTCCTACGAGCAGTACTTC	CASSAGTSSYEQYF
TRBJ2-3	NA	TRBV12-3/TRBV12-4	TRBD2	TGTGCCAGCAGTTTAGAAACTAGCGGGGGGGCTAGAGATACGCAGTATTTT	CASSLETSGGARDTQYF
TRBJ1-6	many	TRBV4-2	NA	TGTGCCAGCAGCCAAGTTTCCGGGGATAATTCACCCCTCCACTTT	CASSQVSGDNSPLHF
TRBJ1-1	few	TRBV6-1	TRBD1	TGTGCCAGCAGTGAAGCGGGACAGGGAAGCGCTGAAGCTTTCTTT	CASSEAGQGSAEAFF
TRBJ1-2	once	TRBV12-3/TRBV12-4	NA	TGTGCCAGCAGTTTACATCAGGGCAGACTCCCCACAAACTATGGCTACACCTTC	CASSLHQGRLPTNYGYTF
TRBJ2-7	once	TRBV5-4	TRBD1	TGTGCCAGCAGCTCGACAGGGGGAGAGCAGTACTTC	CASSSTGGEQYF
TRBJ1-1	many	TRBV6-5	NA	TGTGCCAGCAGTTACTCGAACAGGGCTATGTTTGAAGCTTTCTTT	CASSYSNRAMFEAFF
TRBJ1-6	few	TRBV5-1	TRBD1	TGCGCCAGCAGCGCAGGGGGCAGAGGGAATTCACCCCTCCACTTT	CASSAGGRGNSPLHF
TRBJ2-1	many	TRBV3-1	NA	TGTGCCAGCAGTACAACCGGAAAATACAACGAAGGAGTCTTC	CASSTTGKYNEGVF
TRBJ2-7	many	TRBV12-3/TRBV12-4	TRBD1	TGTGCCAGCAGAACGGGGACAGGGGCTTTTGACGAGCAGTACTTC	CASRTGTGAFDEQYF
TRBJ2-7	many	TRBV6-6	NA	TGTGCCAGCAGTTACTCCCCCCAGGGCTCCTACGAGCAGTACTTC	CASSYSPQGSYEQYF
TRBJ2-1	many	TRBV19	TRBD2	TGTGCCAGTAGCCCCGGAGGAACTAGCGGGGGCAATGAGCAGTTCTTC	CASSPGGTSGGNEQFF
TRBJ2-3	NA	TRBV30	NA	TGTGCCTGGAGTCAGCGGTACACAGATACGCAGTATTTT	CAWSQRYTDTQYF
TRBJ1-1	many	TRBV28	TRBD1	TGTGCCAGCAGTTTGGACAGGCCGAACACTGAAGCTTTCTTT	CASSLDRPNTEAFF
TRBJ2-7	NA	TRBV7-6	NA	TGTGCCAGCAGCCCGGGACCGATGAACTACGAGCAGTACTTC	CASSPGPMNYEQYF
TRBJ1-1	NA	TRBV20-1	NA	TGCAGTGTTAGGACAGCTGAAGCTTTCTTT	CSVRTAEAFF
TRBJ2-5	few	TRBV5-1	NA	TGCGCCAGCAGCTTGGTGGGGGAAGAGACCCAGTACTTC	CASSLVGEETQYF
TRBJ2-1	few	TRBV7-8	TRBD2	TGTGCCAGCAGCTATACAGCGGGGGGAACCTACAATGAGCAGTTCTTC	CASSYTAGGTYNEQFF
TRBJ1-4	NA	TRBV19	NA	TGTGCCAGTAGGGCCCAAAGGACTAATGAAAAACTGTTTTTT	CASRAQRTNEKLFF
TRBJ2-3	many	TRBV4-2	TRBD2	TGTGCCAGCAGCCGCCAACTAGCGGCTAGCACAGATACGCAGTATTTT	CASSRQLAASTDTQYF
TRBJ1-1	few	TRBV6-5	NA	TGTGCCAGCAGTTACTCGGTCGTGGCGGGAACTGAAGCTTTCTTT	CASSYSVVAGTEAFF
TRBJ2-1	many	TRBV30	NA	TGTGCCTGGAGTGGGCAGGTTGGTGATGAGCAGTTCTTC	CAWSGQVGDEQFF
TRBJ1-1	many	TRBV11-2	NA	TGTGCCAGCAGCCGAGTCGGGGGTAGCGGGAACACTGAAGCTTTCTTT	CASSRVGGSGNTEAFF
TRBJ1-2	many	TRBV19	NA	TGTGCCAGTAGTAAGCGGGAGGGAGTCTATGGCTACACCTTC	CASSKREGVYGYTF
TRBJ1-1	NA	TRBV7-2	NA	TGTGCCAGCAGCTTAACTTCTGGGGTCGGATACACTGAAGCTTTCTTT	CASSLTSGVGYTEAFF
TRBJ1-5	few	TRBV12-3/TRBV12-4	NA	TGTGCCAGCAGCACGGCACAGTCAGCCGGGCAGCCCCAGCATTTT	CASSTAQSAGQPQHF
TRBJ2-5	NA	TRBV2	NA	TGTGCCAGCAAAGGGTCGAGACAAGAGACCCAGTACTTC	CASKGSRQETQYF
TRBJ1-2	NA	TRBV28	NA	TGTGCCAGCAGTCCTCCAGGGCTCGGCTACACCTTC	CASSPPGLGYTF
TRBJ2-1	medium-sized	TRBV14	TRBD2	TGTGCCAGCAGCCCGGGACTAGCGGGGGAGTACAATGAGCAGTTCTTC	CASSPGLAGEYNEQFF
TRBJ2-1	NA	TRBV28	TRBD1	TGTGCCAGCAGCAACAGGGGGAATTACAATGAGCAGTTCTTC	CASSNRGNYNEQFF